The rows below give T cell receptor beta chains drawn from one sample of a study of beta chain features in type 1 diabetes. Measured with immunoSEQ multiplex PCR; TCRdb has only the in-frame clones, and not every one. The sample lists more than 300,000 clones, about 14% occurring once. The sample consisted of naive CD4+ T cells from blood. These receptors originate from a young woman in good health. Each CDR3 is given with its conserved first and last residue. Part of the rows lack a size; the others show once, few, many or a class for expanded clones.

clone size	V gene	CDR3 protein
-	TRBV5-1	CASRLLNRFQETQYF
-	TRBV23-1	CASSRSLERDRGYEQYF
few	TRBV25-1	CASSEWGTSGRGYF
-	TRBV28	CASSPTPGLNEQFF
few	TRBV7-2	CASSLELAGGNEQFF
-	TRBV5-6	CASSLGPLGDTEAFF
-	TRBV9	CASSVDPQAGELFF
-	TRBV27	CARPPYSGANVLTF
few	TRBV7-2	CASSPPSTGIEQYF
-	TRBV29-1	CSVDGGLAGNRYEQYF
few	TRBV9	CASSSREGNTIYF
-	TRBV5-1	CASSSSPRETQYF
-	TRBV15	CATSRDEDRAYGYTF
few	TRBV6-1	CASRSGDEQYF
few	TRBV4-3	CASSQDQTGASSYEQYF
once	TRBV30	CAWSVLRRYGYTF
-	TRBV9	CASSSRGEDSYEQYF
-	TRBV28	CASRLPGQGPPQHF
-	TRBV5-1	CASSLIRELSDTQYF
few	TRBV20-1	CSVKGAREQFF
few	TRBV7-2	CASSSAGGPGGTQYF
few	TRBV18	CASSPRIGTEGNEQFF
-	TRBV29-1	CSGDGGGSDYGYTF
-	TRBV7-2	CASSLDGYNNEQFF
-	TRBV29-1	CSVEAGTSGRAPHQETQYF
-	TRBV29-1	CSVETVNTEAFF
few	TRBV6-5	CASKTGGMKAFF
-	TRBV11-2	CASSLGVHRVWTQYF
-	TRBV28	CASSLDRGTYNEQFF
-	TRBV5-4	CASSLRQGAGTGELFF
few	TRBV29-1	CSGGTSGRDTQYF
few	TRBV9	CASSAPAGPPYEQYF
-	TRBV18	CASSPRPGGTNEKLFF
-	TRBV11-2	CASSSRLAGADTQYF
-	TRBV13	CASSLASWGLEQYF
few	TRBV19	CASNLAGGPNRDQYF